These 23 T cell receptor beta chains share one sample of origin, sequenced in a study of shared clonotypes between healthy human individuals. TCRdb keeps only in-frame clones here, not all; method: immunoSEQ multiplex PCR. The sample yields 1 million to 1.2 million clones, approximately 80% seen once. The sample consisted of memory CD4+ T cells from PBMCs. Subset here: CD45RA-negative fraction. Every receptor here comes from a man younger than 30 in good health. Some clones in this sample may be carry-over from other donors' samples.

In this sample, this clone turned up a few times. Other DNA variants within this sample encode the same CDR3. The chain joins TRBV4-2 to TRBJ2-2, with D unresolved. CDR1 and CDR2 (germline): LGHNA, YNFKEQ. V was clipped by 0 bases and J by 4 bases, with 3 bases between them. This CDR3 comprises 13 residues. The CDR3 DNA is TGTGCCAGCAGCCAAGATCCCACCGGGGAGCTGTTTTTT. It yields the protein CASSQDPTGELFF.

V is TRBV30 and J is TRBJ2-5, with 9 bases aligning to TRBD2. The CDR3 is 15 amino acids. With 0 bases clipped from V and 5 bases from J, the junction kept 7 bases outside the gene matches. Germline V gene data show CDR1 as GTSNPN and CDR2 as SVGIG (reference sequence). DNA for the CDR3: TGTGCCTGGAGTGTAGATATCACTAGCGGGGAGACCCAGTACTTC. Protein sequence: CAWSVDITSGETQYF.

Turning to this clone: Additional DNA sequences in this sample encode the identical CDR3. The chain joins TRBV5-1 to TRBJ2-7, with D possibly matching TRBD1 (5 bases). V lost 0 bases and J 0 bases, leaving 7 bases between the germline ends. This CDR3 is 14 amino acids long. CDR1 and CDR2 from the germline V gene are SGHRS and YFSETQ. CDR3 coding DNA: TGCGCCAGCAGCTTGGGGACAAGCTCCTACGAGCAGTACTTC. It specifies CASSLGTSSYEQYF.

This clone was detected a few times. The chain combines TRBV9 with TRBJ2-2; TRBD1 matches at 8 bases. CDR1 and CDR2 from the germline V gene are SGDLS and YYNGEE. The V and J ends lost 6 bases and 6 bases, in that order; junction bases with no gene match: 7. The CDR3 extends over 14 amino acids. CDR3 in DNA: TGTGCCAGCACCTCAGGGGGCCCGCCCGGGGAGCTGTTTTTT. Protein sequence: CASTSGGPPGELFF.

This clone was seen many times. The CDR3 nucleotides read TGCGCCAGCAGCCCCGGGGTTCCCGGGCTCGAGCAGTACTTC. Its protein is CASSPGVPGLEQYF. The chain couples TRBV4-1 to TRBJ2-7, with TRBD2 as a possible D gene (5 bases). This CDR3 contains 14 residues. Germline CDR1 reads MGHRA; CDR2 reads YSYEKL. The germline V and J ends were trimmed by 4 bases and 6 bases, with 16 bases remaining between them.

This chain's CDR3 is CASRSRRKKAQGPTYEQYF. DNA of the CDR3: TGCGCCAGCAGATCGAGAAGAAAGAAAGCACAGGGCCCTACTTACGAGCAGTACTTC. The chain joins TRBV10-1 to TRBJ2-7; D may be TRBD1 (6 bases). The ends were cut back, 6 bases at V and 4 bases at J, with 31 bases in the middle. Germline lookup yields CDR1 WNHNN and CDR2 SYGVQD (reference sequence). The length of the CDR3 is 19 residues.

The chain has TRBV2 and TRBJ2-7; D possibly corresponds to TRBD1 (6 bases). V was shortened by 5 bases and J by 3 bases, with 11 bases between the two germline ends. CDR1 SNHLY and CDR2 FYNNEI come from the germline V gene. CDR3 size: 13 residues. CDR3 residues: CASSPRGFYEQYF. CDR3 DNA sequence: TGTGCCAGCAGTCCCAGGGGTTTCTACGAGCAGTACTTC.

The V call is TRBV9, the J call TRBJ1-2; possible D gene TRBD1, 6 bases. The CDR3 extends over 16 amino acids. V was trimmed by 4 bases and J by 0 bases, leaving 16 bases between them. Germline V gene lookup returns CDR1 SGDLS and CDR2 YYNGEE. The DNA of the CDR3 is TGTGCCAGCAGCCCCCGGGGGGCAGGGGCTAACTATGGCTACACCTTC. Translated, it gives CASSPRGAGANYGYTF.

V gene TRBV28 combines with J gene TRBJ2-7; D ambiguous. CDR1 and CDR2 from the germline V gene are MDHEN and SYDVKM. The CDR3 covers 15 residues. V was pared by 6 bases and J by 2 bases, with 17 bases between. The CDR3 sequence: CASRSPRGPAYEQYF. CDR3 nucleotides: TGTGCCAGCAGAAGCCCCCGAGGACCCGCCTACGAGCAGTACTTC.

The chain recombines TRBV5-1 with TRBJ2-5; D not certain. The DNA end is a closer match to TRBJ2-7, so the J assignment may be wrong. The CDR3 consists of 14 residues. Germline lookup yields CDR1 SGHRS and CDR2 YFSETQ. Here the CDR3 reads CASSLRWAPYEQYF. The CDR3 coding sequence is TGCGCCAGCAGCTTGAGGTGGGCCCCCTACGAGCAGTACTTC.

This rearrangement joins TRBV5-1 to TRBJ2-3; 7 bases agree with TRBD2. V dropped 4 bases and J dropped 10; count of bases not matched to a gene: 12. This CDR3 has 14 amino acids. Germline V lookup: CDR1 SGHRS, CDR2 YFSETQ. The CDR3 DNA is TGCGCCAGCAGCCTCCCCGGGCGGGAGAGGGCGCAGTATTTT. This sequence encodes CASSLPGRERAQYF.

The V call is TRBV7-2, the J call TRBJ2-5, with 7 bases lining up with TRBD1. CDR1 SGHTA and CDR2 FQGNSA come from the germline V gene. This CDR3 contains 12 residues. V gave up 0 bases and J gave up 9 bases; unmatched junction bases: 1. DNA for the CDR3: TGTGCCAGCAGCTTAGCTACAGGGGCCCAGTACTTC. Residues: CASSLATGAQYF.

The chain has TRBV5-4 and TRBJ1-1; 7 positions match TRBD1. The germline V gene has CDR1 SGHNT and CDR2 YYREEE (reference sequence). CDR3 length: 15 amino acids. V trimming: 4 bases; J trimming: 1 base; junction bases outside the gene matches: 7. CDR3 region: CASSLPGQKNTEAFF. CDR3 in DNA: TGTGCCAGCAGCCTGCCGGGACAGAAGAACACTGAAGCTTTCTTT. The variable domain in full, with the rest retrieved from reference TRBV5-4 and TRBJ1-1, is ETGVTQSPTHLIKTRGQQVTLRCSSQSGHNTVSWYQQALGQGPQFIFQYYREEENGRGNFPPRFSGLQFPNYSSELNVNALELDDSALYLCASSLPGQKNTEAFFGQGTRLTVV.

This clone was detected only once. At one boundary the junction diverges from the germline segment, which might be a read error. In the same sample, other DNA sequences code for this CDR3. This chain uses TRBV5-3 with TRBJ2-7, with 7 bases aligning to TRBD2. TRBV5-3 is designated an ORF whose function remains uncertain. The CDR3 extends over 15 amino acids. CDR3 sequence reads: CARSLAPGTSVPWPF. The CDR3, as DNA: TGTGCCAGAAGCTTGGCCCCCGGAACTAGCGTACCCTGGCCCTTC.

V is TRBV7-8 and J is TRBJ2-1; TRBD2 aligns across 15 bases. Germline loops: CDR1 SGHVS, CDR2 FQNEAQ. The junction had 5 bases not matched to a gene; V was cut back by 1 base and J by 4 bases. The CDR3 spans 18 residues. Here the CDR3 reads CASSLGGLAGGRYNEQFF. In DNA form, the CDR3 reads TGTGCCAGCAGCTTAGGGGGACTAGCGGGAGGTAGGTACAATGAGCAGTTCTTC.

V and J are TRBV2 and TRBJ1-1, with unresolved D. The CDR3 has 14 amino acids. CDR1 and CDR2 from the germline V gene are SNHLY and FYNNEI. Trimming pared 4 bases from V and 3 bases from J, leaving 12 bases between. The CDR3 DNA reads as TGTGCCAGCAGTGCTCTACAATCATACACTGAAGCTTTCTTT. As protein: CASSALQSYTEAFF.

The chain joins TRBV29-1 to TRBJ1-4; TRBD1 agrees at 7 bases. CDR1 and CDR2 (germline): SQVTM, ANQGSEA. V lost 3 bases, J lost 7 bases, and 8 bases stayed unmatched. CDR3 length: 14 amino acids. The CDR3 coding sequence is TGCAGCGTTGAGAAGTTGACAGGGTTTGAAAAACTGTTTTTT. Translation: CSVEKLTGFEKLFF.

The chain carries TRBV10-2 and TRBJ1-3; a possible D gene is TRBD1 (6 bases). This CDR3 has 15 amino acids. V dropped 5 bases and J dropped 0 bases, with 11 bases sitting between them. Germline values: CDR1 WSHSY, CDR2 SAAADI. The CDR3 bases are TGCGCCAGCAGTAACGGGGGCAACTCTGGAAACACCATATATTTT. It codes for CASSNGGNSGNTIYF.

V is TRBV30 and J is TRBJ2-2; perhaps D is TRBD1 or TRBD2 (5 bases each). Germline CDR1 reads GTSNPN; CDR2 reads SVGIG (reference sequence). CDR3 length equals 15 residues. Trimming shortened V by 1 base and J by 3 bases, and 12 bases separated the two germline ends. CDR3 in amino acids: CAWSAGTIDTGELFF. CDR3 nucleotides: TGTGCCTGGAGTGCCGGGACGATAGACACCGGGGAGCTGTTTTTT.

Turning to this clone: At one of its ends the junction is not consistent with the germline gene, which may arise from a read error. The chain uses TRBV4-1 and TRBJ2-2; no clear D gene. Germline CDR1 is MGHRA and CDR2 is YSYEKL. The CDR3 sequence is 14 residues long. The CDR3 DNA sequence: TGCGCCAGCAGCGAAGAAGGCGGTGCCGGGGAGCTGTTTTTT. Encoded protein: CASSEEGGAGELFF.

This sequence joins TRBV7-7 and TRBJ2-3, with D tentatively TRBD2 (6 bases). Germline V gene data show CDR1 as SSHAT and CDR2 as FNYEAQ (reference sequence). The ends were cut back, 3 bases at V and 2 bases at J, with 12 bases in the middle. The CDR3 sequence is 15 residues long. CDR3 DNA: TGTGCCAGCAGCTTGTCGGGACTTGACACAGATACGCAGTATTTT. Its translation: CASSLSGLDTDTQYF. Complete variable domain (other parts from reference TRBV7-7 and TRBJ2-3): GAGVSQSPRYKVTKRGQDVTLRCDPISSHATLYWYQQALGQGPEFLTYFNYEAQPDKSGLPSDRFSAERPEGSISTLTIQRTEQRDSAMYRCASSLSGLDTDTQYFGPGTRLTVL.

The V gene is TRBV11-2, the J gene TRBJ2-2; the D is unclear. Germline V CDR1 and CDR2: SGHAT, FQNNGV. V lost 3 bases and J 3 bases, leaving 5 bases between the germline ends. The CDR3 has 13 residues. This chain's CDR3 is CASSFGHTGELFF. The CDR3 DNA reads TGTGCCAGCAGCTTTGGACACACCGGGGAGCTGTTTTTT.

This clone appeared once. The V gene is TRBV19, the J gene TRBJ2-4, with 8 bases aligning to TRBD1. CDR1 LNHDA and CDR2 SQIVND come from the germline V gene (reference sequence). With 5 bases clipped from V and 2 bases from J, the junction kept 11 bases outside the gene matches. This CDR3 is built from 17 residues. DNA for the CDR3: TGTGCCAGTAGTTTTCTTCGGACAGGGACAACCAAAAACATTCAGTACTTC. Encoded protein: CASSFLRTGTTKNIQYF.